The next 10 T cell receptor beta chains were all read from a single sample in a study of cytomegalovirus exposure and HLA in healthy donors. In the PCR, 60 Vbeta and 13 Jbeta primers were used. Profiled with immunoSEQ multiplex PCR; TCRdb holds only in-frame clones, not every one. This sample carries about 140,000 clones, roughly 80% of them seen once, and the ten largest clones take around 1.5%. The material sequenced was PBMCs. Every receptor here comes from a female donor in good health and CMV-seronegative.

The chain is built from TRBV30 and TRBJ1-2, with a tentative D call TRBD1 (6 bases). From germline, CDR1 is GTSNPN and CDR2 SVGIG (reference sequence). Between the trimmed V and J ends, which lost 7 bases and 4 bases, there was a span of 13 bases. This CDR3 region has 12 residues. CDR3 loop: CALTGFSYGYTF. The CDR3 DNA is TGTGCCTTAACAGGGTTTTCCTATGGCTACACCTTC.

The V gene is TRBV6-5, the J gene TRBJ1-2, with D possibly matching TRBD1 (6 bases). There are 13 residues in the CDR3. Germline assignment: CDR1 MNHEY and CDR2 SVGAGI. V lost 6 bases to trimming and J lost 2 bases, with 10 bases between them. The CDR3 DNA reads TGTGCCAGCAGACCCCAGGGGAACTATGGCTACACCTTC. This codes for CASRPQGNYGYTF.

There are many counts of this clone. The chain carries TRBV6-6 and TRBJ2-7; 9 bases agree with TRBD1. After removal of 5 bases from V and 5 bases from J, the junction contained 7 bases not matched to a gene. The CDR3 runs 14 residues. Germline V gene sequence: CDR1 MNHNY, CDR2 SVGAGI (reference sequence). CDR3 residues: CASSQGQGGDEQYF. CDR3 bases: TGTGCCAGCAGTCAGGGACAGGGAGGGGACGAGCAGTACTTC.

The rearrangement joins TRBV28 to TRBJ1-2; 11 bases agree with TRBD1. The CDR3 runs to 14 residues. Germline trimming cut 2 bases from V and 8 bases from J; bases unmatched to any gene: 4. Per the germline V gene, CDR1 is MDHEN and CDR2 is SYDVKM. In DNA, the CDR3 is TGTGCCAGCAGTTTAGGGACAGGGGGGGGCGGCTACACCTTC. Encoded protein: CASSLGTGGGGYTF.

V usage is TRBV5-1 and J usage is TRBJ1-6; 9 nucleotides line up with TRBD1. V dropped 0 bases and J dropped 7; count of bases not matched to a gene: 2. Germline V lookup: CDR1 SGHRS, CDR2 YFSETQ. This CDR3 is built from 15 residues. The CDR3 here is CASSLEGTGNSPLHF. The CDR3 DNA follows: TGCGCCAGCAGCTTGGAGGGGACAGGGAATTCACCCCTCCACTTT.

CDR3 sequence: CASSIDHSQKNYGYTF. In DNA form, the CDR3 reads TGTGCCAGTAGTATAGACCACAGCCAGAAGAACTATGGCTACACCTTC. The rearrangement uses TRBV19 and TRBJ1-2; D not certain. From germline, CDR1 is LNHDA and CDR2 SQIVND (reference sequence). The CDR3 is 16 residues long. V was shortened by 0 bases and J by 2 bases, with 13 bases between the two germline ends.

The V gene is TRBV29-1, the J gene TRBJ1-3; possible D gene TRBD1, 6 bases. CDR3 length: 13 residues. Trimming shortened V by 7 bases and J by 5 bases, and 15 bases separated the two germline ends. The germline gives CDR1 SQVTM, CDR2 ANQGSEA. CDR3 sequence reads: CSASGGERNTIYF. The CDR3 DNA follows: TGCAGCGCCTCGGGGGGCGAAAGAAACACCATATATTTT.

This sequence joins TRBV6-1 and TRBJ1-5; D remains ambiguous. V was cut by 9 bases and J by 4 bases, with 19 bases left in between. Germline V CDR1 and CDR2: MNHNS, SASEGT. CDR3 length: 15 residues. This CDR3 is CASAPVLRWNQPQHF. The CDR3 DNA is TGTGCCAGTGCCCCGGTCCTTCGTTGGAATCAGCCCCAGCATTTT.

A few counts support this clone. The V and J genes are TRBV7-3 and TRBJ2-1, with D unresolved. With 4 bases removed from V and 7 bases from J, the gap between germline ends came to 8 bases. Germline assignment: CDR1 SGHTA and CDR2 FQGTGA. This CDR3 has 12 amino acids. The CDR3 loop is CASSSSVNEQFF. For the CDR3, the DNA is TGTGCCAGCAGCTCCTCAGTTAATGAGCAGTTCTTC.

The V gene is TRBV4-2, the J gene TRBJ2-1, with D possibly matching TRBD2 (6 bases). The CDR3 contains 15 residues. V shed 5 bases and J shed 1 base, with 12 bases lying between them. Germline V lookup: CDR1 LGHNA, CDR2 YNFKEQ. DNA for the CDR3: TGTGCCAGCAGCGGGGGGAGGTGGTCCTACAATGAGCAGTTCTTC. Translated: CASSGGRWSYNEQFF.